The source of this T cell receptor beta chain is a study of T and B cells in COVID-19 patients. Study-level points and caveats: Clonality of TRB repertoires was high in active COVID-19; recovery brought above-healthy diversity and richness.

Blood genomic DNA input for TRB amplification was roughly 220-500 ng. With respect to this clonotype: The target antigen is unknown.

BIOMED2 TRB-A/B primer pools were used in multiplex TRB PCR. TCRdb passed the multiplex PCR reads through MiXCR, listing each CDR3 protein once. The data contain roughly 11,000 distinct CDR3 sequences, approximately 29% of them seen just once; the ten biggest clones take up less than 35%. Germline loops: CDR1 KGHSH, CDR2 LQKENI. The ends were cut back, 0 bases at V and 10 bases at J, with 9 bases in the middle. CDR3 length: 12 amino acids. The sequence was obtained from a human donor who had recovered from COVID-19. Source material: blood. The chain combines TRBV18 with TRBJ1-1; perhaps TRBD1 as D (6 bases). The CDR3 DNA reads TGTGCCAGCTCACCACCGGGGGGCAGAGCTTTCTTT. This translates into CASSPPGGRAFF.